This T cell receptor beta chain is from a study of PD-1 blockade in classical Hodgkin lymphoma. Study-wide points: Newly diagnosed patients had baseline TCR diversity that was reportedly lower than that of healthy donors. It was CD4+ TCR diversity, not CD8+, that rose significantly by C4D1. Possible causes of repertoire differences, disease activity or prior therapy, remain undefined.

Every single patient, without exception, relapsed after autologous stem cell transplantation, and brentuximab vedotin exposure varied. Per the germline V gene, CDR1 is MNHEY and CDR2 is SMNVEV (reference sequence). V gave up 4 bases and J gave up 2 bases; unmatched junction bases: 4. The length of the CDR3 is 14 residues. TCRdb's table, derived via immunoSEQ multiplex PCR, lists solely in-frame clones and lacks some. This sample yields some 96,000 clones, of which more than 90% are seen a single time; approximately 2.8% belongs to the top ten. Worth noting for this clone: What it binds is not known.

The receptor was derived from a human donor with classical Hodgkin lymphoma. Material: peripheral blood mononuclear cells (PBMCs), obtained at baseline. This rearrangement joins TRBV27 to TRBJ2-7; 8 bases match TRBD1. The CDR3 DNA sequence: TGTGCCAGCAGTTCGCCACAGGGGGCCTACGAGCAGTACTTC. This translates into CASSSPQGAYEQYF.